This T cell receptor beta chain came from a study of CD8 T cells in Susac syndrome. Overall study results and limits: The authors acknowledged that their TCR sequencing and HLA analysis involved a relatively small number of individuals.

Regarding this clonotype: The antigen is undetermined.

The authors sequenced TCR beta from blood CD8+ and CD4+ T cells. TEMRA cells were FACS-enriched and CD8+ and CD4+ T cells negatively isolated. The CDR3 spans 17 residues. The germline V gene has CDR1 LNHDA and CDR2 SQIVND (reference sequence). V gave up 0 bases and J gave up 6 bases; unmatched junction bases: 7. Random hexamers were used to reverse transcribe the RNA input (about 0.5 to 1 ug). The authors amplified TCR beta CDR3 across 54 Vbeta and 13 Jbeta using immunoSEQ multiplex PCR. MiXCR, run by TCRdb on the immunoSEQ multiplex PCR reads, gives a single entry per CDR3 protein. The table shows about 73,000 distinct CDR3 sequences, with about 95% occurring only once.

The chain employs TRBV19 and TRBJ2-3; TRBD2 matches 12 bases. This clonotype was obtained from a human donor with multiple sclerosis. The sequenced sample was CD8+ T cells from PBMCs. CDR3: CASSIDGTSGPGDTQYF. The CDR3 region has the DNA TGTGCCAGTAGTATAGATGGGACTAGCGGGCCCGGGGATACGCAGTATTTT.